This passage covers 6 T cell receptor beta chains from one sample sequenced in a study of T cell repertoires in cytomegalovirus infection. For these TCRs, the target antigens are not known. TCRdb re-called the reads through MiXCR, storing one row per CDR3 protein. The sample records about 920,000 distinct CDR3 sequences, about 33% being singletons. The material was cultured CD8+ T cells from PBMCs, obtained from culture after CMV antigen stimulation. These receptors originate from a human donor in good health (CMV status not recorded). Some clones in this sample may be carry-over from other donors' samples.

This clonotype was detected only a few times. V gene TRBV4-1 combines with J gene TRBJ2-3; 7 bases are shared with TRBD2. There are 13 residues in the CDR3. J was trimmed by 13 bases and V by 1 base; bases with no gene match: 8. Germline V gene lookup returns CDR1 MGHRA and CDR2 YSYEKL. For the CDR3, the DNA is TGCGCCAGCAGCCAAGGACGGGGGGAGGTCAAGTATTTT. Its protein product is CASSQGRGEVKYF.

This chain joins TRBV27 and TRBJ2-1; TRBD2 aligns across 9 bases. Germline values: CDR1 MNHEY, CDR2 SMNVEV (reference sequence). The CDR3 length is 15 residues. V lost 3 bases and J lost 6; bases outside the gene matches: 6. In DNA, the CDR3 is TGTGCCAGCAGTTTGGGGTCTAGCGGGGTCAATGAGCAGTTCTTC. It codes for CASSLGSSGVNEQFF.

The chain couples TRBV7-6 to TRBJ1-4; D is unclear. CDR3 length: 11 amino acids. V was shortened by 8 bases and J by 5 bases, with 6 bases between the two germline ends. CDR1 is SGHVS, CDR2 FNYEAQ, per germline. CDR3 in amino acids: CASGRNEKLFF. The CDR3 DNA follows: TGTGCCAGCGGACGAAATGAAAAACTGTTTTTT.

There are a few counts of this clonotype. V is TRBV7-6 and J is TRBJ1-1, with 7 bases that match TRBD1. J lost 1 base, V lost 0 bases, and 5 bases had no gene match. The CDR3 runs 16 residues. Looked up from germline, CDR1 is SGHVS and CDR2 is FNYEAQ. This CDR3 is CASSLAEQGSNTEAFF. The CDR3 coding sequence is TGTGCCAGCAGCTTAGCGGAACAGGGGTCGAACACTGAAGCTTTCTTT.

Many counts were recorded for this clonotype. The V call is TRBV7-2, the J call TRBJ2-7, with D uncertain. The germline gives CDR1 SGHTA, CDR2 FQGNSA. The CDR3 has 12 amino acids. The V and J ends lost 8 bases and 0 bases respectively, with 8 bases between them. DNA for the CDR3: TGTGCCAGCGGTCTAAACTCCTACGAGCAGTACGTC. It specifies CASGLNSYEQYV.

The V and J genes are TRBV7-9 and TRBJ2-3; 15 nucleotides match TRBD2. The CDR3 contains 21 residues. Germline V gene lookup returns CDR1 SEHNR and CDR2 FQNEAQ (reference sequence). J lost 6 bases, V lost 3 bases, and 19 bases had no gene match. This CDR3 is CASSFPPRGLAGGTSVDTQYF. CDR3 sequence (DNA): TGTGCCAGCAGCTTCCCCCCCCGCGGACTAGCGGGGGGGACCTCTGTGGATACGCAGTATTTT.